The 26 T cell receptor beta chains below come from one sample, sequenced in a study of neoadjuvant anti-PD-1 for oral cavity cancer. TCRdb's copy holds only in-frame clones and misses some; the assay was immunoSEQ multiplex PCR. Seen here are about 68,000 clones, about 85% observed once, and the top ten hold 3% to 3.5%. Time point: after neoadjuvant nivolumab, at surgical resection. Specimen: PBMCs, collected after nivolumab (anti-PD-1) treatment. All receptors derive from a person between 35 and 79 years old with oral cavity squamous cell carcinoma.

V usage is TRBV2 and J usage is TRBJ2-5, with D perhaps TRBD1 or TRBD2 (5 bases each). The V gene's germline CDR1 is SNHLY and CDR2 FYNNEI. The CDR3 is 14 amino acids. The V end lost 0 bases, the J end lost 5 bases, and 10 bases lay between the germline ends. The CDR3 DNA follows: TGTGCCAGCAGTGAAGCTACGGGGCAGGAGACCCAGTACTTC. Its translation is CASSEATGQETQYF.

There are a few counts of this clone. This chain connects TRBV28 to TRBJ2-7; weak D call: TRBD2 (6 bases). Germline CDR1 MDHEN, CDR2 SYDVKM. The length of the CDR3 is 14 residues. Between the trimmed V and J ends, which lost 7 bases and 6 bases, there was a span of 19 bases. CDR3 residues: CASTEEGKIGEQYF. The CDR3 bases are TGTGCCAGCACCGAGGAGGGGAAGATCGGCGAGCAGTACTTC.

V is TRBV5-1 and J is TRBJ2-5, with D perhaps matching TRBD2 (7 bases). The V gene's germline CDR1 is SGHRS and CDR2 YFSETQ. CDR3 length: 15 amino acids. Trimming removed 5 bases at V and 5 bases at J, with 19 bases between. The CDR3 loop is CASSYIPGEGETQYF. The CDR3, as DNA: TGCGCCAGCAGTTACATCCCAGGGGAGGGGGAGACCCAGTACTTC.

The rearrangement joins TRBV2 to TRBJ1-1; TRBD1 aligns across 7 bases. Germline loops: CDR1 SNHLY, CDR2 FYNNEI. This CDR3 is 15 amino acids long. V shed 5 bases and J 1 base; nucleotides not matched to a gene: 7. The CDR3 here is CASSTSGTANTEAFF. The DNA of the CDR3 is TGTGCCAGCAGTACCTCCGGGACAGCGAACACTGAAGCTTTCTTT. The complete variable domain, with remaining parts taken from reference TRBV2 and TRBJ1-1, reads EPEVTQTPSHQVTQMGQEVILRCVPISNHLYFYWYRQILGQKVEFLVSFYNNEISEKSEIFDDQFSVERPDGSNFTLKIRSTKLEDSAMYFCASSTSGTANTEAFFGQGTRLTVV.

This clone was recorded a few times. The sample carries other DNA sequences with the same CDR3. V is TRBV5-1 and J is TRBJ1-3; no reliable D call. Germline V gene data show CDR1 as SGHRS and CDR2 as YFSETQ. The CDR3 loop spans 14 amino acids. The germline V and J ends were trimmed by 2 bases and 0 bases, with 6 bases remaining between them. CDR3 sequence: CASSLGDSGNTIYF. CDR3 bases: TGCGCCAGCAGCTTAGGAGACTCTGGAAACACCATATATTTT.

The V gene is TRBV29-1, the J gene TRBJ1-1; tentatively, D is TRBD1 (5 bases). Germline V gives CDR1 SQVTM, CDR2 ANQGSEA. CDR3 size: 12 residues. The CDR3 DNA is TGCACCGACTCGGCAGGGCGTACTGAAGCTTTCTTT. It translates to CTDSAGRTEAFF.

This clone was counted a single time. The V and J genes are TRBV6-1 and TRBJ2-1, with TRBD1 matching over 11 bases. Germline V CDR1 and CDR2: MNHNS, SASEGT. The CDR3 consists of 15 residues. With 7 bases clipped from V and 6 bases from J, the junction kept 8 bases outside the gene matches. CDR3 in DNA: TGTGCCAGCACCCCCGGGACAGGGGGAAGCAATGAGCAGTTCTTC. It specifies CASTPGTGGSNEQFF.

This clone was picked up a small number of times. This chain joins TRBV6-1 and TRBJ1-5; no firm D call. V was cut by 3 bases and J by 5 bases, with 11 bases left in between. Germline CDR1 reads MNHNS; CDR2 reads SASEGT. CDR3 length: 14 residues. CDR3 sequence: CASSENSPHQPQHF. The CDR3 DNA reads as TGTGCCAGCAGTGAGAACAGCCCTCATCAGCCCCAGCATTTT.

The V call is TRBV27, the J call TRBJ2-5, with 10 bases fitting TRBD1. The CDR3 totals 15 residues. Germline-derived CDR1 and CDR2 are MNHEY and SMNVEV (reference sequence). V dropped 6 bases and J dropped 4; count of bases not matched to a gene: 8. The CDR3 spells CASSLGQGLGETQYF. DNA for the CDR3: TGTGCCAGCAGCCTGGGACAGGGGTTGGGAGAGACCCAGTACTTC.

V and J are TRBV29-1 and TRBJ2-1, with D possibly matching TRBD2 (5 bases). CDR1 is SQVTM, CDR2 ANQGSEA, per germline. The CDR3 runs to 11 residues. Trimming cost V 0 bases and J 15 bases, with 12 bases left between them. The CDR3 spells CSVEEMDAGFF. As DNA, the CDR3 is TGCAGCGTTGAAGAGATGGACGCGGGGTTCTTC.

Only one count was recorded for this clone. CDR3 in DNA: TGTGCCAGCAGCGTAGCCGCATCTAGCGGGGAGCTGTTTTTT. This sequence encodes CASSVAASSGELFF. The rearrangement links TRBV9 to TRBJ2-2; D ambiguous. Per germline, CDR1 SGDLS and CDR2 YYNGEE. There are 14 residues in the CDR3. With 0 bases removed from V and 7 bases from J, the gap between germline ends came to 10 bases.

This chain joins TRBV28 and TRBJ1-1, with D possibly matching TRBD1 (6 bases). V was shortened by 3 bases and J by 3 bases, with 11 bases between the two germline ends. The CDR3 length is 14 residues. Per germline, CDR1 MDHEN and CDR2 SYDVKM. CDR3: CASSLGGPDTEAFF. The CDR3 nucleotides read TGTGCCAGCAGTTTGGGGGGCCCAGACACTGAAGCTTTCTTT. Based on the CDR3 plus reference TRBV28 and TRBJ1-1, the full variable domain is DVKVTQSSRYLVKRTGEKVFLECVQDMDHENMFWYRQDPGLGLRLIYFSYDVKMKEKGDIPEGYSVSREKKERFSLILESASTNQTSMYLCASSLGGPDTEAFFGQGTRLTVV.

The chain links TRBV5-6 to TRBJ1-2, with 8 bases that match TRBD1. Trimming took 4 bases from V and 6 from J; bases not matched to a gene: 17. Germline lookup yields CDR1 SGHDT and CDR2 YYEEEE. The CDR3 consists of 17 residues. This chain's CDR3 is CASSPGTGWVELDGYTF. CDR3 in DNA: TGTGCCAGCAGCCCAGGGACAGGTTGGGTCGAATTGGATGGCTACACCTTC.

The chain recombines TRBV5-6 with TRBJ1-5; D remains ambiguous. Trimming stripped 0 bases from V and 6 bases from J, with 13 bases between. Germline loops: CDR1 SGHDT, CDR2 YYEEEE. This CDR3 region has 15 residues. CDR3 bases: TGTGCCAGCAGCTTGGGTCCCTCTGGAGGTCAGCCCCAGCATTTT. This codes for CASSLGPSGGQPQHF.

This rearrangement joins TRBV20-1 to TRBJ2-1; D unclear. The CDR3 length is 11 residues. Per germline, CDR1 DFQATT and CDR2 SNEGSKA (reference sequence). With 6 bases removed from V and 6 bases from J, the gap between germline ends came to 9 bases. CDR3 protein: CSARTSNEQFF. In DNA form, the CDR3 reads TGCAGTGCCCGAACATCCAATGAGCAGTTCTTC.

V gene TRBV10-3 combines with J gene TRBJ2-1, with 7 nucleotides matching TRBD2. CDR1 and CDR2 (germline): ENHRY, SYGVKD. J was trimmed by 4 bases and V by 4 bases; bases with no gene match: 7. The CDR3 covers 15 residues. The CDR3 nucleotides read TGTGCCATCAGTGGTGGGCGGGAGAGTTACAATGAGCAGTTCTTC. Translation: CAISGGRESYNEQFF.

Regarding this clone: Distinct nucleotide sequences in the sample also encode this CDR3. V gene TRBV19 combines with J gene TRBJ1-5; D gene unclear. This CDR3 comprises 12 residues. Trimming shortened V by 3 bases and J by 7 bases, and 7 bases separated the two germline ends. Per the germline V gene, CDR1 is LNHDA and CDR2 is SQIVND (reference sequence). This chain's CDR3 is CASSMIQQPQHF. CDR3 nucleotide sequence: TGTGCCAGTAGTATGATCCAACAGCCCCAGCATTTT.

V and J are TRBV6-5 and TRBJ2-3; possible D gene TRBD1, 6 bases. Trimming shortened V by 5 bases and J by 3 bases, and 12 bases separated the two germline ends. The CDR3 spans 14 residues. CDR1 and CDR2 (germline): MNHEY, SVGAGI. The CDR3 protein is CASSTTGLTDTQYF. CDR3 nucleotides: TGTGCCAGCAGTACGACAGGTTTAACAGATACGCAGTATTTT.

The chain carries TRBV6-5 and TRBJ2-1; TRBD2 matches 10 bases. CDR1 is MNHEY, CDR2 SVGAGI, per germline. This CDR3 has 14 amino acids. V shed 7 bases and J 4 bases; nucleotides not matched to a gene: 4. The CDR3 protein is CASTKAGGYNEQFF. The CDR3 nucleotides are TGTGCCAGCACTAAAGCGGGAGGGTACAATGAGCAGTTCTTC.

The rearrangement joins TRBV28 to TRBJ2-3, with TRBD2 matching 7 bases. Germline V gene lookup returns CDR1 MDHEN and CDR2 SYDVKM. The CDR3 spans 15 residues. Trimming cost V 6 bases and J 2 bases; bases outside gene matches: 8. The CDR3 DNA reads as TGTGCCAGCAGGCCCGCGGGGACTACCACAGATACGCAGTATTTT. Protein: CASRPAGTTTDTQYF.

This clone was seen once. The rearrangement uses TRBV2 and TRBJ2-1; 12 nucleotides line up with TRBD2. Trimming took 1 base from V and 11 from J; bases not matched to a gene: 3. The CDR3 length is 14 residues. Germline V CDR1 and CDR2: SNHLY, FYNNEI. The CDR3 region is CASSEVLAGGKQFF. The CDR3 region has the DNA TGTGCCAGCAGTGAAGTCCTAGCGGGAGGGAAGCAGTTCTTC.

The chain combines TRBV19 with TRBJ2-7; 10 nucleotides align to TRBD2. Germline CDR1 LNHDA, CDR2 SQIVND (reference sequence). V gave up 4 bases and J gave up 3 bases; unmatched junction bases: 3. The CDR3 contains 14 residues. CDR3 region: CASSSQREGYEQYF. CDR3 nucleotide sequence: TGTGCCAGTAGTAGCCAGCGGGAGGGCTACGAGCAGTACTTC.

V usage is TRBV4-1 and J usage is TRBJ2-5; D call uncertain. Germline assignment: CDR1 MGHRA and CDR2 YSYEKL. CDR3 length: 13 amino acids. With 1 base removed from V and 1 base from J, the gap between germline ends came to 4 bases. CDR3 sequence (DNA): TGCGCCAGCAGCCAAGCCCCCCAAGAGACCCAGTACTTC. It yields the protein CASSQAPQETQYF.

The chain links TRBV7-2 to TRBJ2-1; D gene uncertain. The germline V gene has CDR1 SGHTA and CDR2 FQGNSA. V lost 0 bases and J 0 bases, leaving 9 bases between the germline ends. This CDR3 is 16 amino acids long. CDR3 sequence: CASSLAHSSSYNEQFF. For the CDR3, the DNA is TGTGCCAGCAGCTTAGCGCACAGTAGCTCCTACAATGAGCAGTTCTTC.

J is TRBJ2-7 and V is TRBV18; unclear D gene. V was trimmed by 2 bases and J by 7 bases, leaving 12 bases between them. CDR1 is KGHSH, CDR2 LQKENI, per germline. This CDR3 has 13 residues. The chain's CDR3 is CASSPSAVGEQYF. The CDR3 nucleotides are TGTGCCAGCTCACCATCCGCAGTCGGGGAGCAGTACTTC. Full variable domain (remainder filled in from reference TRBV18 and TRBJ2-7): NAGVMQNPRHLVRRRGQEARLRCSPMKGHSHVYWYRQLPEEGLKFMVYLQKENIIDESGMPKERFSAEFPKEGPSILRIQQVVRGDSAAYFCASSPSAVGEQYFGPGTRLTVT.

This chain links TRBV7-6 with TRBJ2-5, with 10 bases that match TRBD2. The CDR3 runs 16 residues. V was pared by 0 bases and J by 4 bases, with 5 bases of the junction left unmatched. The germline CDR1 and CDR2 sequences are SGHVS and FNYEAQ. DNA for the CDR3: TGTGCCAGCAGCTTAGCTAGCGGGGGGTCAGGAGAGACCCAGTACTTC. Translated: CASSLASGGSGETQYF.